This entry is about one TCR beta chain. Only in-frame clones appear in the TCRdb table, and some are missing; sequencing was by immunoSEQ multiplex PCR. The sample carries approximately 85,000 clones, about 92% recorded once. This CDR3 comprises 13 residues. With 5 bases removed from V and 8 bases from J, the gap between germline ends came to 15 bases. CDR1 is MNHEY and CDR2 is SVGAGI in the germline V gene. This record belongs to a study of technical replicates of blood from several donors. J is TRBJ1-2 and V is TRBV6-5; D not certain. The TCR originated in a human donor in good health. Sample: T cells isolated from PBMCs. CDR3 sequence: CASSTSSPGGYTF. As DNA, the CDR3 is TGTGCCAGCAGTACGTCCTCCCCGGGGGGCTACACCTTC.